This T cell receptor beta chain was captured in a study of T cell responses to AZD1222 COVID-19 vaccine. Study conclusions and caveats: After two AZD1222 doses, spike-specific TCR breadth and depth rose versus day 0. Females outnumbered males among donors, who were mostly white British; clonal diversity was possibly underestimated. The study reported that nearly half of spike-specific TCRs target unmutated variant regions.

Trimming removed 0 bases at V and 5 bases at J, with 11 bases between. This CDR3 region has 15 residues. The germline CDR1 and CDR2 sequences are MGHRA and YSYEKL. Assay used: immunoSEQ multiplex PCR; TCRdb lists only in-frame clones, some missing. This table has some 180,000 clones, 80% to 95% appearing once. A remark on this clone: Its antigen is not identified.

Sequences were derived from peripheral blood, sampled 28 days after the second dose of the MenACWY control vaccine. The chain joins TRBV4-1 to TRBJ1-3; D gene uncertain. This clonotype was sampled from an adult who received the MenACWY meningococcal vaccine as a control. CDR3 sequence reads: CASSQEGTGRNTIYF. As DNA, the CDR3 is TGCGCCAGCAGCCAAGAGGGAACCGGTAGAAACACCATATATTTT.